This passage covers 29 T cell receptor beta chains from one sample sequenced in a study of blood T cell repertoires in COVID-19. TCRdb's table, derived via immunoSEQ multiplex PCR, lists solely in-frame clones and lacks some. Of around 250,000 clones listed, over 80% were seen once; the top ten hold 0.95% to 1.5%. The sample taken for sequencing was PBMCs or T cells enriched from blood (not recorded which). Every receptor here comes from a human donor in a cohort exposed to, infected with or recovered from COVID-19 (not recorded which). The donor label of this sample is uncertain.

This chain connects TRBV24-1 to TRBJ2-1; a possible D gene is TRBD2 (5 bases). The germline CDR1 and CDR2 sequences are KGHDR and SFDVKD. Trimming took off 4 bases at V and 5 bases at J, with 11 bases between the two ends. The length of the CDR3 is 14 residues. The CDR3, as DNA: TGTGCCACCAGTGAGGACCGGGAACACAATGAGCAGTTCTTC. Encoded protein: CATSEDREHNEQFF.

This clone is a singleton in its sample. The gene calls are TRBV7-9 and TRBJ1-2; TRBD1 aligns across 9 bases. Germline V gives CDR1 SEHNR, CDR2 FQNEAQ (reference sequence). Trimming cost V 3 bases and J 5 bases; bases outside gene matches: 4. The CDR3 runs to 14 residues. This chain's CDR3 is CASSLLQGAYGYTF. In nucleotides, the CDR3 is TGTGCCAGCAGCTTGCTACAGGGGGCATATGGCTACACCTTC.

The rearrangement uses TRBV30 and TRBJ1-5; D is uncertain. The length of the CDR3 is 14 residues. Germline CDR1 reads GTSNPN; CDR2 reads SVGIG (reference sequence). V was pared by 6 bases and J by 7 bases, with 19 bases between. CDR3 nucleotide sequence: TGTGCCTGCGGTTCAAGTGGACCGGGGCAGCCCCAGCATTTT. Translation: CACGSSGPGQPQHF.

The chain employs TRBV6-5 and TRBJ2-1, with 8 bases that match TRBD2. CDR1 is MNHEY, CDR2 SVGAGI, per germline. The V segment lost 4 bases and the J segment 7 bases; nucleotides outside the gene matches: 6. This CDR3 spans 14 amino acids. CDR3 nucleotide sequence: TGTGCCAGCAGTTTCGGGACTAGAGATAATGAGCAGTTCTTC. Residues: CASSFGTRDNEQFF.

The J gene is TRBJ1-2, the V gene TRBV4-3, with D maybe TRBD1 (5 bases). Trimming removed 1 base from V and 9 bases from J, with 24 bases in between. The germline gives CDR1 LGHNA, CDR2 YSLEER. This CDR3 region has 17 residues. CDR3 region: CASSQAPLGGEDYSYTF. Here the CDR3 DNA reads TGCGCCAGCAGCCAAGCTCCCCTCGGAGGGGAGGATTACAGCTACACCTTC.

This rearrangement joins TRBV5-1 to TRBJ2-1, with unresolved D. CDR1 and CDR2 (germline): SGHRS, YFSETQ. This CDR3 is built from 15 residues. Trimming cost V 4 bases and J 0 bases, with 11 bases left between them. The CDR3 is CASSPTQSSYNEQFF. The DNA of the CDR3 is TGCGCCAGCAGCCCTACACAGAGCTCCTACAATGAGCAGTTCTTC.

This clone came up once. The chain combines TRBV5-1 with TRBJ2-1, with D tentatively TRBD1 (6 bases). V lost 4 bases to trimming and J lost 0 bases, with 11 bases between them. Germline V CDR1 and CDR2: SGHRS, YFSETQ. The CDR3 is made up of 15 amino acids. Here the CDR3 DNA reads TGCGCCAGCAGCCCAGGGGACCTCTCCTACAATGAGCAGTTCTTC. Protein sequence: CASSPGDLSYNEQFF.

The chain couples TRBV7-8 to TRBJ1-2; 7 bases fit TRBD1. After removal of 2 bases from V and 4 bases from J, the junction contained 7 bases not matched to a gene. Germline V gene lookup returns CDR1 SGHVS and CDR2 FQNEAQ. The CDR3 contains 15 residues. The CDR3, as DNA: TGTGCCAGCAGCTTAACCAGGGGGACAATCTATGGCTACACCTTC. It codes for CASSLTRGTIYGYTF.

This sequence joins TRBV19 and TRBJ1-2, with D tentatively TRBD1 (6 bases). Germline-derived CDR1 and CDR2 are LNHDA and SQIVND (reference sequence). Trimming cost V 5 bases and J 4 bases, with 11 bases left between them. This CDR3 has 13 residues. The CDR3 spells CASSFRGPYGYTF. DNA for the CDR3: TGTGCCAGTAGTTTCAGGGGTCCCTATGGCTACACCTTC. The full variable domain, its missing parts supplied by reference TRBV19 and TRBJ1-2, is DGGITQSPKYLFRKEGQNVTLSCEQNLNHDAMYWYRQDPGQGLRLIYYSQIVNDFQKGDIAEGYSVSREKKESFPLTVTSAQKNPTAFYLCASSFRGPYGYTFGSGTRLTVV.

J is TRBJ1-2 and V is TRBV6-5, with D possibly matching TRBD1 (6 bases). Germline CDR1 MNHEY, CDR2 SVGAGI. Trimming left V 4 bases short and J 10 bases short, with 16 bases between. The CDR3 contains 13 residues. CDR3: CASSSHPTGNYTF. CDR3 in DNA: TGTGCCAGCAGTTCTCATCCGACAGGAAACTACACCTTC.

The chain employs TRBV4-2 and TRBJ2-2, with 7 positions matching TRBD1. The V and J ends lost 2 bases and 1 base, in that order; junction bases with no gene match: 4. CDR3 length equals 16 residues. Germline values: CDR1 LGHNA, CDR2 YNFKEQ. The CDR3 DNA is TGTGCCAGCAGCCAACAGACAGGGATGAACACCGGGGAGCTGTTTTTT. Protein: CASSQQTGMNTGELFF.

This chain links TRBV7-3 with TRBJ2-1, with 11 bases that match TRBD2. The CDR3 has 15 residues. J was trimmed by 5 bases and V by 6 bases; bases with no gene match: 6. Germline CDR1 and CDR2: SGHTA and FQGTGA. CDR3 region: CASSSLAGGNNEQFF. The CDR3 DNA reads TGTGCCAGCAGTTCCCTAGCGGGGGGAAACAATGAGCAGTTCTTC.

The J gene is TRBJ2-3, the V gene TRBV5-1, with 9 bases lining up with TRBD1. The CDR3 extends over 16 amino acids. Per germline, CDR1 SGHRS and CDR2 YFSETQ. Trimming at V came to 0 bases and at J to 3 bases, leaving 5 bases not matched to a gene. The CDR3 DNA reads TGCGCCAGCAGCTTGGTTGGGACAGGGTTTACAGATACGCAGTATTTT. This codes for CASSLVGTGFTDTQYF.

V usage is TRBV14 and J usage is TRBJ1-3; D remains unclear. Germline V gives CDR1 SGHDN, CDR2 FVKESK. The CDR3 spans 12 residues. V shed 1 base and J shed 7 bases, with 5 bases lying between them. The chain's CDR3 is CASSQGRNTIYF. Here the CDR3 DNA reads TGTGCCAGCAGCCAAGGGCGGAACACCATATATTTT.

The V and J genes are TRBV6-5 and TRBJ2-7; 7 bases align to TRBD2. The CDR3 covers 15 residues. CDR1 and CDR2 (germline): MNHEY, SVGAGI. V was clipped by 0 bases and J by 2 bases; unmatched bases: 4. The CDR3: CASSYSGGSPYEQYF. The CDR3, as DNA: TGTGCCAGCAGTTACTCGGGGGGGAGTCCCTACGAGCAGTACTTC.

The gene calls are TRBV7-8 and TRBJ1-5; D not certain. The V gene's germline CDR1 is SGHVS and CDR2 FQNEAQ. This CDR3 spans 14 amino acids. V lost 5 bases to trimming and J lost 3 bases, with 11 bases between them. In DNA form, the CDR3 reads TGTGCCAGCAGCCTATCAGGTACCAATCAGCCCCAGCATTTT. Its protein is CASSLSGTNQPQHF.

The rearrangement uses TRBV7-2 and TRBJ1-4; D is perhaps TRBD1 (6 bases). The CDR3 sequence is 15 residues long. V dropped 5 bases and J dropped 5 bases, with 15 bases sitting between them. The germline gives CDR1 SGHTA, CDR2 FQGNSA. In DNA form, the CDR3 reads TGTGCCAGCAGCGCCGGCGGGGGGGCGAATGAAAAACTGTTTTTT. Amino acid sequence: CASSAGGGANEKLFF.

The chain joins TRBV5-8 to TRBJ2-2, with 8 bases identical to TRBD2. The CDR3 is made up of 15 amino acids. Trimming cost V 5 bases and J 7 bases; bases outside gene matches: 10. Germline V gives CDR1 SGHTS, CDR2 YDEGEE. CDR3 in amino acids: CASSPWRGAHGELFF. DNA of the CDR3: TGTGCCAGCAGTCCGTGGCGGGGGGCGCACGGGGAGCTGTTTTTT.

V and J are TRBV27 and TRBJ1-1; D ambiguous. CDR1 MNHEY and CDR2 SMNVEV come from the germline V gene (reference sequence). Trimming left V 6 bases short and J 3 bases short, with 14 bases between. The CDR3 is 14 amino acids. The CDR3: CASSLTSGYTEAFF. The DNA of the CDR3 is TGTGCCAGCAGCCTCACGTCGGGGTACACTGAAGCTTTCTTT.

This chain links TRBV4-1 with TRBJ2-1; TRBD2 might be the D (5 bases). Deletions cut 0 bases from V and 10 bases from J, with 7 bases between. Germline V gene sequence: CDR1 MGHRA, CDR2 YSYEKL. CDR3 length equals 12 residues. The CDR3 sequence is CASSQDRGEQFF. CDR3 in DNA: TGCGCCAGCAGCCAAGATCGGGGAGAGCAGTTCTTC.

The count of this clone is one. The chain carries TRBV5-1 and TRBJ1-1, with a possible D match to TRBD1 (5 bases). V lost 0 bases, J lost 3 bases, and 6 bases lay in between. CDR1 and CDR2 from the germline V gene are SGHRS and YFSETQ. This CDR3 region has 13 residues. The CDR3 DNA sequence: TGCGCCAGCAGCTTGGGACAGTACACTGAAGCTTTCTTT. It encodes CASSLGQYTEAFF.

The gene calls are TRBV12-3 or TRBV12-4 and TRBJ1-1; D unresolved. V gave up 5 bases and J gave up 3 bases, with 4 bases separating them. The CDR3 contains 11 residues. The chain's CDR3 is CASSPYTEAFF. The CDR3 bases are TGTGCCAGCAGTCCCTACACTGAAGCTTTCTTT.

The V gene is TRBV5-4, the J gene TRBJ2-7, with D uncertain. Trimming cost V 4 bases and J 0 bases, with 8 bases left between them. From germline, CDR1 is SGHNT and CDR2 YYREEE (reference sequence). The CDR3 runs to 13 residues. CDR3 DNA: TGTGCCAGCAGCCTCTCTAGCTCCTACGAGCAGTACTTC. Its protein product is CASSLSSSYEQYF.

CDR3 nucleotide sequence: TGTGCCAGCAGCGTAGTCGACAGCCCAACCTACGAGCAGTACTTC. Amino acid sequence: CASSVVDSPTYEQYF. The chain employs TRBV9 and TRBJ2-7; TRBD1 might be the D (5 bases). Per germline, CDR1 SGDLS and CDR2 YYNGEE. Trimming took 0 bases from V and 2 from J, leaving 12 bases between them. This CDR3 spans 15 amino acids. The entire variable domain, with the rest obtained from reference TRBV9 and TRBJ2-7, is as follows: DSGVTQTPKHLITATGQRVTLRCSPRSGDLSVYWYQQSLDQGLQFLIQYYNGEERAKGNILERFSAQQFPDLHSELNLSSLELGDSALYFCASSVVDSPTYEQYFGPGTRLTVT.

The V gene is TRBV27, the J gene TRBJ1-3; 7 bases align to TRBD1. V trimming: 5 bases; J trimming: 4 bases; junction bases outside the gene matches: 11. The CDR3 has 16 residues. CDR1 and CDR2 (germline): MNHEY, SMNVEV (reference sequence). This CDR3 reads CASSPIYRGAGNTIYF. CDR3 DNA: TGTGCCAGCAGTCCGATTTACAGGGGTGCCGGAAACACCATATATTTT.

A few counts support this clone. Distinct nucleotide sequences in the sample also encode this CDR3. J is TRBJ2-5 and V is TRBV12-3 or TRBV12-4; D not certain. The CDR3 has 11 residues. Trimming took 6 bases from V and 1 from J, leaving 3 bases between them. Here the CDR3 reads CASRLQETQYF. The CDR3 region has the DNA TGTGCCAGCAGACTCCAAGAGACCCAGTACTTC.

The chain carries TRBV3-1 (or the pseudogene TRBV3-2) and TRBJ2-7, with D perhaps TRBD1 (6 bases). Germline CDR1 is LGHDT and CDR2 is YNNKEL (reference sequence). The CDR3 extends over 15 amino acids. V was trimmed by 1 base and J by 1 base, leaving 11 bases between them. As DNA, the CDR3 is TGTGCCAGCAGCCAAGTGTCAGGGGCGTCCTACGAGCAGTACTTC. This translates into CASSQVSGASYEQYF.

The chain joins TRBV7-8 to TRBJ1-4, with D maybe TRBD1 (5 bases). The V and J ends lost 0 bases and 5 bases respectively, with 16 bases between them. This CDR3 spans 17 amino acids. Germline V lookup: CDR1 SGHVS, CDR2 FQNEAQ. CDR3 amino acids: CASSLAGLGRSNEKLFF. CDR3 in DNA: TGTGCCAGCAGCTTAGCGGGACTGGGGCGTTCCAATGAAAAACTGTTTTTT.

The chain couples TRBV5-5 to TRBJ2-7; 8 nucleotides agree with TRBD1. The germline V gene has CDR1 SGHKS and CDR2 YYEKEE (reference sequence). With V trimmed by 4 bases and J by 4 bases, 10 bases remained unmatched. The CDR3 covers 15 residues. CDR3 loop: CASSQQGARWYEQYF. CDR3 bases: TGTGCCAGCAGCCAGCAGGGGGCGCGATGGTACGAGCAGTACTTC.